Below, 13 T cell receptor beta chains from the same sample are listed, as sequenced in a study of OX40 agonist ivuxolimab in advanced cancers. To prepare the library, the immunoSEQ multiplex PCR assay was applied. Not all clones reach the TCRdb copy of this immuneACCESS table, which keeps in-frame sequences only. Checked studies attribute under half of the gap to unresolved V genes and leave the rest unexplained. In all, the sample holds 35,000 or so clones, and roughly 84% of those were seen once. The top ten clonotypes cover over 15% of the sample. The starting material was CD4+ or CD8+ T cells sorted from blood, obtained in a trial of the OX40 agonist ivuxolimab. The receptors come from an adult with an advanced solid tumor such as melanoma, head and neck, liver or kidney cancer.

The chain joins TRBV7-9 to TRBJ1-4; the D is unclear. Germline V gene data show CDR1 as SEHNR and CDR2 as FQNEAQ (reference sequence). The CDR3 covers 16 residues. V was trimmed by 8 bases and J by 3 bases, leaving 19 bases between them. DNA for the CDR3: TGTGCCAGCTCTAAGGAGCCGGGTCTCCCTAATGAAAAACTGTTTTTT. Residues: CASSKEPGLPNEKLFF.

The chain joins TRBV4-1 to TRBJ1-6; 8 nucleotides match TRBD1. The CDR3 totals 16 residues. The J segment lost 0 bases and the V segment lost 7 bases, leaving 5 bases of the junction unmatched. Per the germline V gene, CDR1 is MGHRA and CDR2 is YSYEKL. The CDR3 is CASTRTGNSYNSPLHF. For the CDR3, the DNA is TGCGCCAGCACTAGGACAGGGAACTCCTATAATTCACCCCTCCACTTT.

The chain links TRBV7-6 to TRBJ2-7, with D perhaps TRBD1 (5 bases). The V end lost 5 bases, the J end lost 2 bases, and 13 bases lay between the germline ends. The CDR3 extends over 14 amino acids. Germline V gene lookup returns CDR1 SGHVS and CDR2 FNYEAQ. The CDR3 loop is CASSPMGPTYEQYF. Here the CDR3 DNA reads TGTGCCAGCAGCCCAATGGGGCCTACCTACGAGCAGTACTTC.

The J gene is TRBJ2-5, the V gene TRBV20-1, with no clear D. The CDR3 runs 11 residues. CDR1 is DFQATT and CDR2 is SNEGSKA in the germline V gene (reference sequence). The V end was cut by 3 bases, the J end by 5 bases, with 7 bases between. The CDR3 here is CSARAGETQYF. DNA of the CDR3: TGCAGTGCTAGGGCAGGCGAGACCCAGTACTTC.

The chain employs TRBV6-4 and TRBJ1-1; D not certain. Deletions cut 3 bases from V and 0 bases from J, with 23 bases between. CDR3 length: 19 amino acids. Looked up from germline, CDR1 is MRHNA and CDR2 is SNTAGT. CDR3 nucleotide sequence: TGTGCCAGCAGTGAACTAGGCTGGGGAACGGATCATTTGAACACTGAAGCTTTCTTT. The encoded protein is CASSELGWGTDHLNTEAFF.

V usage is TRBV11-2 and J usage is TRBJ2-7; TRBD1 matches 10 bases. Losses at the gene ends were 4 bases for V and 5 bases for J; bases not matched to a gene: 8. Germline-derived CDR1 and CDR2 are SGHAT and FQNNGV. This CDR3 spans 15 amino acids. CDR3 amino acids: CASSSSGTGVDEQYF. CDR3 sequence (DNA): TGTGCCAGCAGCTCGTCCGGGACAGGGGTCGACGAGCAGTACTTC. Using reference TRBV11-2 and TRBJ2-7 for the parts outside the CDR3, the full variable domain is EAGVAQSPRYKIIEKRQSVAFWCNPISGHATLYWYQQILGQGPKLLIQFQNNGVVDDSQLPKDRFSAERLKGVDSTLKIQPAKLEDSAVYLCASSSSGTGVDEQYFGPGTRLTVT.

The chain carries TRBV6-6 and TRBJ1-1; D possibly corresponds to TRBD1 (5 bases). CDR3 length: 12 residues. V lost 2 bases to trimming and J lost 8 bases, with 9 bases between them. CDR1 and CDR2 from the germline V gene are MNHNY and SVGAGI (reference sequence). The CDR3 reads CASSYRQGEAFF. The CDR3 region has the DNA TGTGCCAGCAGTTACCGGCAGGGCGAAGCTTTCTTT.

The rearrangement links TRBV11-2 to TRBJ2-1, with no clear D. Trimming removed 0 bases from V and 8 bases from J, with 5 bases in between. Germline CDR1 is SGHAT and CDR2 is FQNNGV. This CDR3 spans 12 amino acids. The CDR3 reads CASSLDRDEQFF. In DNA form, the CDR3 reads TGTGCCAGCAGCTTAGATAGAGATGAGCAGTTCTTC.

The chain recombines TRBV6-4 with TRBJ2-3; weak D call: TRBD1 (6 bases). The CDR3 is made up of 16 amino acids. V lost 0 bases and J 4 bases, leaving 14 bases between the germline ends. Germline values: CDR1 MRHNA, CDR2 SNTAGT. CDR3 protein: CASSDSNGKGADTQYF. The CDR3 DNA reads as TGTGCCAGCAGTGACTCGAATGGAAAGGGGGCAGATACGCAGTATTTT.

Comments on this clone: The same CDR3 can be traced to other DNA sequences in this sample. This chain joins TRBV30 and TRBJ1-1, with a possible D match to TRBD1 (5 bases). There are 13 residues in the CDR3. V lost 3 bases, J lost 0 bases, and 8 bases lay in between. CDR1 GTSNPN and CDR2 SVGIG come from the germline V gene (reference sequence). Written as DNA, the CDR3 is TGTGCCTGGAGCGTGGGGGTGAACACTGAAGCTTTCTTT. This gives the protein CAWSVGVNTEAFF.

The V and J genes are TRBV5-6 and TRBJ1-1, with D tentatively TRBD1 (6 bases). In germline, CDR1 is SGHDT, CDR2 YYEEEE. The CDR3 consists of 13 residues. Between the trimmed V and J ends, which lost 4 bases and 11 bases, there was a span of 18 bases. Here the CDR3 reads CASSPERGGHAFF. As DNA, the CDR3 is TGTGCCAGCAGCCCCGAGAGAGGGGGACATGCTTTCTTT.

J is TRBJ1-1 and V is TRBV30; 10 bases match TRBD1. Germline V CDR1 and CDR2: GTSNPN, SVGIG (reference sequence). V lost 2 bases and J lost 6; bases outside the gene matches: 3. This CDR3 region has 13 residues. The CDR3 reads CAWSYGTGAEAFF. The CDR3 nucleotides read TGTGCCTGGAGTTATGGGACAGGGGCTGAAGCTTTCTTT.

The chain uses TRBV5-6 and TRBJ1-2; D not certain. Per germline, CDR1 SGHDT and CDR2 YYEEEE. V lost 0 bases and J 3 bases, leaving 12 bases between the germline ends. This CDR3 comprises 15 residues. The CDR3 nucleotides read TGTGCCAGCAGCTTGGGGCATCTCTTTGACTATGGCTACACCTTC. Translating gives CASSLGHLFDYGYTF.